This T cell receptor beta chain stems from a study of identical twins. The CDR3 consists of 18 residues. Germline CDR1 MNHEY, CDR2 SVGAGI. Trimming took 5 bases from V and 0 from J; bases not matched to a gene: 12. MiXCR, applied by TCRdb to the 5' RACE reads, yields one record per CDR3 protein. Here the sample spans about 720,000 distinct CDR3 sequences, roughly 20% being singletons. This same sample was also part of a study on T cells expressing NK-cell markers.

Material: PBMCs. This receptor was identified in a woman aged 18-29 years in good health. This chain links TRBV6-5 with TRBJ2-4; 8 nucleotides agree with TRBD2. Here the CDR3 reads CASSTRGGMGEAKNIQYF. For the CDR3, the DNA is TGTGCCAGCAGTACTCGGGGGGGGATGGGGGAAGCCAAAAACATTCAGTACTTC.